The source of this T cell receptor (beta chain) is a study of T-cell reconstitution after alpha-beta-depleted transplantation in children. The library targeted TCRbeta and was prepared with unique molecular identifiers. TCRdb reprocessed the PCR reads via MiXCR and lists one record per CDR3 protein. The sample consists of over 550,000 distinct CDR3 sequences, 8% to 11% of them appearing once. Trimming took off 5 bases at V and 2 bases at J, with 24 bases between the two ends. Germline V gene lookup returns CDR1 LNHNV and CDR2 YYDKDF (reference sequence). The CDR3 contains 18 residues. Sequencing used PBMCs from the stem cell graft donor, obtained from the stem cell graft. The gene calls are TRBV15 and TRBJ2-5; D might be TRBD2 (6 bases). The TCR was taken from a human donor who donated a stem cell graft to a child with acute myeloid leukemia. CDR3 sequence reads: CATSGGSSAPSIQETQYF. The CDR3 nucleotides read TGTGCCACCAGCGGGGGGTCTAGCGCCCCATCTATTCAAGAGACCCAGTACTTC.